A selection of T cell receptor beta chains follows, all from one sample in a study of regulatory T cells in long-lasting Graves disease. TCRdb called the multiplex PCR reads again in MiXCR, with one record for every CDR3 protein. Seen here are roughly 400,000 distinct CDR3 sequences, 20% to 25% observed once, and the top ten hold roughly 20%. The sequencing here drew on peripheral blood mononuclear cells (PBMCs), taken when the disease was refractory, from a patient treated with antithyroid drugs. The receptors were gathered from a female donor with Graves disease. CDR3s include the opening cysteine and the closing phenylalanine or tryptophan. A D gene is named only where the DNA matches it firmly. Clone sizes are given selectively: once, few, many, or a class where the clone is expanded.

d_gene	v_gene	abundance	j_gene	len	CDR3nt	CDR3aa
NA	TRBV19	NA	TRBJ1-1	13	TGTGCCAGTAGTATTCGGTACGATACTGAAGCTTTCTTT	CASSIRYDTEAFF
TRBD2	TRBV12-3/TRBV12-4	many	TRBJ2-2	14	TGTGCCAGCAGTTTTTGGGGGGGCACCGGGGAGCTGTTTTTT	CASSFWGGTGELFF
TRBD1	TRBV28	few	TRBJ1-3	16	TGTGCCAGCAGATCCGCACCGGGACAGACTGGAAACACCATATATTTT	CASRSAPGQTGNTIYF
NA	TRBV5-6	many	TRBJ1-4	13	TGTGCCAGCAGCTTGTTTGTCGATGAAAAACTGTTTTTT	CASSLFVDEKLFF
TRBD1	TRBV7-2	many	TRBJ1-6	13	TGTGCCAGCAGCGTACAGGGGGCTTCACCCCTCCACTTT	CASSVQGASPLHF
TRBD2	TRBV13	few	TRBJ2-3	11	TGTGCCAGCACTAGCGGAGATACGCAGTATTTT	CASTSGDTQYF
TRBD1	TRBV14	NA	TRBJ1-1	19	TGTGCCAGCAGCCAAGATCTAGGCACAGGGGGGCTCATGAACACTGAAGCTTTCTTT	CASSQDLGTGGLMNTEAFF
NA	TRBV28	many	TRBJ2-5	12	TGTGCCAGCAGTTTGGGGTGGGAGACCCAGTACTTC	CASSLGWETQYF
NA	TRBV6-2/TRBV6-3	many	TRBJ1-1	12	TGTGCCAGCAGTTACCCGAACACTGAAGCTTTCTTT	CASSYPNTEAFF
TRBD2	TRBV4-1	NA	TRBJ2-5	17	TGCGCCAGCAGCCAAGTGGGGACTAGCGGGATCCAAGAGACCCAGTACTTC	CASSQVGTSGIQETQYF